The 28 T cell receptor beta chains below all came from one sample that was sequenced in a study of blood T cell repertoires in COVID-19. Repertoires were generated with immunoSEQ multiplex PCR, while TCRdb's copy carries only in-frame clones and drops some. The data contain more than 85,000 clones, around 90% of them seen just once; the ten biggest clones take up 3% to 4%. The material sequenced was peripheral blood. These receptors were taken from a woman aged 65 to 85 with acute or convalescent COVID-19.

The CDR3 DNA reads TGTGCCAGACCGGGAGGGGGGAAAGGTAATTCACCCCTCCACTTT. Protein product: CARPGGGKGNSPLHF. The genes are TRBV5-4 and TRBJ1-6; D may be TRBD1 (6 bases). This CDR3 spans 15 amino acids. Trimming removed 8 bases at V and 6 bases at J, with 18 bases between. Per germline, CDR1 SGHNT and CDR2 YYREEE (reference sequence).

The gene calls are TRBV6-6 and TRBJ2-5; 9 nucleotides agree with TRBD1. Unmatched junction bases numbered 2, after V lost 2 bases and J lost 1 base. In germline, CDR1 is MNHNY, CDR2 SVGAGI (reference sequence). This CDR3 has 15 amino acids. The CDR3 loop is CASSYETGGQETQYF. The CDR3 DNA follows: TGTGCCAGCAGTTACGAGACAGGGGGCCAAGAGACCCAGTACTTC.

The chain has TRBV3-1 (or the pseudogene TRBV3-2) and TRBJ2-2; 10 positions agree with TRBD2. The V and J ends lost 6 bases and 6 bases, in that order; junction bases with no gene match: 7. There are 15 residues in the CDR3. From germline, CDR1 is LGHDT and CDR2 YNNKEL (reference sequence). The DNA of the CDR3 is TGTGCCAGCAGTGCAGGACTAGCGGCTTCCGGGGAGCTGTTTTTT. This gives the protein CASSAGLAASGELFF.

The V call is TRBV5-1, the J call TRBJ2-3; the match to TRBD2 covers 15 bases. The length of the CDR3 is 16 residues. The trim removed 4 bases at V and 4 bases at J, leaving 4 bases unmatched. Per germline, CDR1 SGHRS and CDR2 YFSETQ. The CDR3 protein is CASSAGLAGGADTQYF. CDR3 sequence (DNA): TGCGCCAGCAGCGCCGGACTAGCGGGAGGGGCAGATACGCAGTATTTT.

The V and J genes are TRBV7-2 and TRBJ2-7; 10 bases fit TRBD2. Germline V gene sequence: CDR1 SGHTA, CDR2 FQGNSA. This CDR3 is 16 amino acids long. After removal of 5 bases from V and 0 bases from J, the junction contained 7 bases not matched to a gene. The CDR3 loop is CASSPKASGSSYEQYF. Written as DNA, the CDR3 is TGTGCCAGCAGCCCAAAGGCTAGCGGGAGCTCCTACGAGCAGTACTTC.

The CDR3 loop reads CASSLVTNYGYTF. The CDR3 nucleotides read TGTGCCAGCAGTCTCGTTACTAACTATGGCTACACCTTC. J is TRBJ1-2 and V is TRBV2; no definite D call. The V end was cut by 5 bases, the J end by 0 bases, with 7 bases between. The germline gives CDR1 SNHLY, CDR2 FYNNEI. This CDR3 region has 13 residues.

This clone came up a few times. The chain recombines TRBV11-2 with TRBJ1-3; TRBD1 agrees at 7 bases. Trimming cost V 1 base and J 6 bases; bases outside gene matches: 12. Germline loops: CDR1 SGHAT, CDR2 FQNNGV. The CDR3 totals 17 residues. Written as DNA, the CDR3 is TGTGCCAGCAGCTTAGCTTCCGACAGGGTATATGAAAACACCATATATTTT. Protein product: CASSLASDRVYENTIYF.

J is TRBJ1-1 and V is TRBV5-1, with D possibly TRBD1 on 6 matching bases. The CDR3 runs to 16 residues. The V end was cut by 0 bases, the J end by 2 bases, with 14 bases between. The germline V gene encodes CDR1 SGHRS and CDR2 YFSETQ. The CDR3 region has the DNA TGCGCCAGCAGCTTGGATCAGGGGTCCCCTAACACTGAAGCTTTCTTT. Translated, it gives CASSLDQGSPNTEAFF. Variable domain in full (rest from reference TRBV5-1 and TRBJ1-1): KAGVTQTPRYLIKTRGQQVTLSCSPISGHRSVSWYQQTPGQGLQFLFEYFSETQRNKGNFPGRFSGRQFSNSRSEMNVSTLELGDSALYLCASSLDQGSPNTEAFFGQGTRLTVV.

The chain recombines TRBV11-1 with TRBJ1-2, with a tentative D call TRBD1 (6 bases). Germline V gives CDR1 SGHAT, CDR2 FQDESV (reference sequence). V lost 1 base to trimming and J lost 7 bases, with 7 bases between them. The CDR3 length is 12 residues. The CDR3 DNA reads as TGTGCCAGCAGCTTAGGGGGGCCTGGCTACACCTTC. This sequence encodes CASSLGGPGYTF.

The CDR3 reads CASRRTRGQGPPPTKNIQYF. CDR3 nucleotides: TGTGCCAGCAGACGAACCCGGGGACAGGGTCCTCCTCCGACCAAAAACATTCAGTACTTC. The chain links TRBV6-4 to TRBJ2-4, with TRBD1 matching 9 bases. The junction had 20 bases not matched to a gene; V was cut back by 6 bases and J by 2 bases. CDR1 MRHNA and CDR2 SNTAGT come from the germline V gene. The CDR3 runs to 20 residues.

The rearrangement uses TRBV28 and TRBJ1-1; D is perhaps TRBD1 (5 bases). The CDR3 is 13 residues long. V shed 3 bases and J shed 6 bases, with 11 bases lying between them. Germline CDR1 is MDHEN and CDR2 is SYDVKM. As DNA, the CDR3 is TGTGCCAGCAGTTTTCCAGGGTTCCCTGAAGCTTTCTTT. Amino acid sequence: CASSFPGFPEAFF.

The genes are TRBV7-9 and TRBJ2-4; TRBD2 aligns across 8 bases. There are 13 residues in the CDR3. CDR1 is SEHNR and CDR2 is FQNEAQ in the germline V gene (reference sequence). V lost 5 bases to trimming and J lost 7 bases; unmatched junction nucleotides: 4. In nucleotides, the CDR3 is TGTGCCAGCAGCGTGGGACTAGTGAACATTCAGTACTTC. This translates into CASSVGLVNIQYF.

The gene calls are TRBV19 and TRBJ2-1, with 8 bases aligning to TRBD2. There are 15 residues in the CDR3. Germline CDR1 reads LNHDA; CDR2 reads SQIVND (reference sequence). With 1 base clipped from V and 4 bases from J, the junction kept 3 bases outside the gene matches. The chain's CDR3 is CASSIGQREYNEQFF. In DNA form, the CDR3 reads TGTGCCAGTAGTATAGGTCAGCGGGAGTACAATGAGCAGTTCTTC.

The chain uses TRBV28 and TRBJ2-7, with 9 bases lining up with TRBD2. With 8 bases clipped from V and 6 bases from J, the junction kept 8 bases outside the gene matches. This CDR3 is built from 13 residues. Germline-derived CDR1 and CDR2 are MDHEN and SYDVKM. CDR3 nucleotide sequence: TGTGCCAGCGGGGGCGGGAGGGCCGGCGAGCAGTACTTC. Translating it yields CASGGGRAGEQYF.

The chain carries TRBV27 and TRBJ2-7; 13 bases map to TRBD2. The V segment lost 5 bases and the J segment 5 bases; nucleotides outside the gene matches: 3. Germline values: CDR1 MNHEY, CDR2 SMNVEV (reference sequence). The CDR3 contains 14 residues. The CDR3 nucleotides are TGTGCCAGCAGTCGACTAGCGGGGGGAAACGAGCAGTACGTC. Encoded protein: CASSRLAGGNEQYV.

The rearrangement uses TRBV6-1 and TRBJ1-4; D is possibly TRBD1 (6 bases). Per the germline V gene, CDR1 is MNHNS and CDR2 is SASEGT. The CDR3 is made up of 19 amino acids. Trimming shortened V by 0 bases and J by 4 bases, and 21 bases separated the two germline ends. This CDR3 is CASSEASPGHVTLNEKLFF. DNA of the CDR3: TGTGCCAGCAGTGAAGCTTCCCCGGGACATGTCACTCTTAATGAAAAACTGTTTTTT.

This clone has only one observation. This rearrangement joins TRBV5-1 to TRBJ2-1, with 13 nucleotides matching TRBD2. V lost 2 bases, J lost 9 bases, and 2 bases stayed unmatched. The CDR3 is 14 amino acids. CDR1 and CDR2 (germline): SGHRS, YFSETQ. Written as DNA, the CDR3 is TGCGCCAGCAGCTTACTAGCGGGGGGGCCTGAGCAGTTCTTC. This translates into CASSLLAGGPEQFF.

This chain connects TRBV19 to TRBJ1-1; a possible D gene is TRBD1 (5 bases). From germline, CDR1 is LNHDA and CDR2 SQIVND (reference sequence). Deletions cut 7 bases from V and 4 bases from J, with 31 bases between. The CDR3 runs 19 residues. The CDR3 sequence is CASTPKTGGFGLVGTEAFF. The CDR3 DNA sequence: TGTGCCAGTACCCCCAAAACTGGGGGGTTCGGGCTCGTGGGCACTGAAGCTTTCTTT.

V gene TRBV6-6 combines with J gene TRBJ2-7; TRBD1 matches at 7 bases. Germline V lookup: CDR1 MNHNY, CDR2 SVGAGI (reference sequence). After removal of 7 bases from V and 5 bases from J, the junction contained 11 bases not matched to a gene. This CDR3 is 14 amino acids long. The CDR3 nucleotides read TGTGCCAGCAACCCGACAGGGATAGCGAACGAGCAGTACGTC. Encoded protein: CASNPTGIANEQYV.

CDR3 region: CASSQRDSQPQHF. For the CDR3, the DNA is TGTGCCAGCAGCCAACGCGATAGTCAGCCCCAGCATTTT. The chain is built from TRBV12-3 or TRBV12-4 and TRBJ1-5; D gene uncertain. This CDR3 contains 13 residues. Between the trimmed V and J ends, which lost 6 bases and 6 bases, there was a span of 12 bases.

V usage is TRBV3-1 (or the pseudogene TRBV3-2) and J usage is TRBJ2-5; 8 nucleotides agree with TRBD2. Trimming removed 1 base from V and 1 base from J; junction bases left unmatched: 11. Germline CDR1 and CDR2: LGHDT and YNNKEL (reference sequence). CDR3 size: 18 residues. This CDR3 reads CASSQGRGARGTQETQYF. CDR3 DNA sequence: TGTGCCAGCAGCCAAGGGCGGGGGGCTAGAGGGACCCAAGAGACCCAGTACTTC.

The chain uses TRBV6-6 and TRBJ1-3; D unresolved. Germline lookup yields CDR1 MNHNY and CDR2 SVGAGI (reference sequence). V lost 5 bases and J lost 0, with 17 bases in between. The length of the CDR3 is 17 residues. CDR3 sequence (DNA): TGTGCCAGCAGTCCCCCAAGCCTGGCAGGCTCTGGAAACACCATATATTTT. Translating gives CASSPPSLAGSGNTIYF.

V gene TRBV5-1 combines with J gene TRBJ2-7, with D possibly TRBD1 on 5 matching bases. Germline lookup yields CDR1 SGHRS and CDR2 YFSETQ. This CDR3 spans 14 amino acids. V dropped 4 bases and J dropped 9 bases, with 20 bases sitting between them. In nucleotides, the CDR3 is TGCGCCAGCAGCCCAATAACCCGAGATCAGGGGCAGTACTTC. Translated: CASSPITRDQGQYF.

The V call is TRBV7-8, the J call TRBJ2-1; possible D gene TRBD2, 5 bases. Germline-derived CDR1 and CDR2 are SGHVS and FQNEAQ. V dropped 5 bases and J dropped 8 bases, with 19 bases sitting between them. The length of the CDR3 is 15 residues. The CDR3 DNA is TGTGCCAGCAGCCCATACCTGGGAGAGGGAGATGAGCAGTTCTTC. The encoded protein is CASSPYLGEGDEQFF.

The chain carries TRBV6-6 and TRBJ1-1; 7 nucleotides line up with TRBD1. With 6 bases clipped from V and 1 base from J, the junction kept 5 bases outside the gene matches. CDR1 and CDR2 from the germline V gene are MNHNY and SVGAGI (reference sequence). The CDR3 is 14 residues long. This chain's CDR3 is CASRDRRGNTEAFF. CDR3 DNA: TGTGCCAGCAGGGACAGGAGAGGGAACACTGAAGCTTTCTTT.

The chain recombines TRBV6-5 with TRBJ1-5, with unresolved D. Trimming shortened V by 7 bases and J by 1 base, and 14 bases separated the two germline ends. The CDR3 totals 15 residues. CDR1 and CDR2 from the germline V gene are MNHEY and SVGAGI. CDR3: CASKVRGLSNQPQHF. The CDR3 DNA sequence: TGTGCCAGCAAAGTGAGAGGGTTGAGCAATCAGCCCCAGCATTTT.

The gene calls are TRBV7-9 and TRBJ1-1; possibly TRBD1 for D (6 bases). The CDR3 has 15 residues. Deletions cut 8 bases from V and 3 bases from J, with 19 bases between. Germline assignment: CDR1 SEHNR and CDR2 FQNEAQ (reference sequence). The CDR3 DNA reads TGTGCCAGCGCTAAGGGGGGGGGCTTCGACACTGAAGCTTTCTTT. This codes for CASAKGGGFDTEAFF.

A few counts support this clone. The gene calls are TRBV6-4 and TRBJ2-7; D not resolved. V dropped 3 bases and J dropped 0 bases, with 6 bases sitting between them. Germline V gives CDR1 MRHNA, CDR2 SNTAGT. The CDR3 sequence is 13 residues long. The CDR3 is CASSETYSYEQYV. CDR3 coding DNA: TGTGCCAGCAGTGAAACTTACTCCTACGAGCAGTACGTC.